A single sample gave rise to the 23 T cell receptor beta chains below, sequenced in a study of cytomegalovirus exposure and HLA in healthy donors. Profiling relied on immunoSEQ multiplex PCR, and the TCRdb table lists in-frame clones only, not all of them. The sample contains about 310,000 clones, 88% of which appear only once. Source material: PBMCs. These receptors all come from a man younger than 40 in good health and CMV-seronegative.

This clone was seen only a few times. The V call is TRBV7-2, the J call TRBJ2-7, with 7 bases identical to TRBD1. Germline values: CDR1 SGHTA, CDR2 FQGNSA. CDR3 length: 13 amino acids. The V segment lost 3 bases and the J segment 2 bases; nucleotides outside the gene matches: 1. The CDR3 region is CASSFGQAYEQYF. In DNA form, the CDR3 reads TGTGCCAGCAGCTTCGGACAGGCCTACGAGCAGTACTTC.

J is TRBJ2-7 and V is TRBV4-3; D perhaps matches TRBD1 (6 bases). V lost 3 bases and J 2 bases, leaving 11 bases between the germline ends. The CDR3 consists of 14 residues. Germline values: CDR1 LGHNA, CDR2 YSLEER. The CDR3, as DNA: TGCGCCAGCAGCCAGGACAGAGAGACCTACGAGCAGTACTTC. The encoded protein is CASSQDRETYEQYF.

The chain recombines TRBV15 with TRBJ2-3; TRBD1 matches 10 bases. This CDR3 region has 16 residues. The V and J ends lost 3 bases and 1 base, in that order; junction bases with no gene match: 4. The germline CDR1 and CDR2 sequences are LNHNV and YYDKDF (reference sequence). CDR3 coding DNA: TGTGCCACCAGCAGTCCCGGGACAGGGGGCACAGATACGCAGTATTTT. Translation: CATSSPGTGGTDTQYF.

The chain employs TRBV5-4 and TRBJ2-5, with a possible D match to TRBD2 (7 bases). V was clipped by 0 bases and J by 5 bases, with 14 bases between them. The CDR3 loop spans 15 amino acids. Germline CDR1 and CDR2: SGHNT and YYREEE (reference sequence). The CDR3 protein is CASSLDGGRTETQYF. The CDR3 DNA reads as TGTGCCAGCAGCTTGGACGGGGGGCGGACGGAGACCCAGTACTTC.

This chain joins TRBV7-9 and TRBJ2-5; perhaps TRBD1 as D (6 bases). Germline V gene sequence: CDR1 SEHNR, CDR2 FQNEAQ (reference sequence). Trimming cost V 1 base and J 3 bases, with 12 bases left between them. The CDR3 is made up of 15 amino acids. The CDR3 nucleotides are TGTGCCAGCAGCTTAGTCGGACAGCGTAAAGAGACCCAGTACTTC. This sequence encodes CASSLVGQRKETQYF.

The chain carries TRBV12-5 and TRBJ1-5; D uncertain. CDR3 length equals 13 residues. Germline CDR1 reads LGHNT; CDR2 reads FRNRAP. V was pared by 0 bases and J by 6 bases, with 6 bases between. For the CDR3, the DNA is TGTGCTAGTGGTTTGGTAAACGGTCAGCCCCAGCATTTT. Protein product: CASGLVNGQPQHF.

This clone was recorded a few times. V gene TRBV5-6 combines with J gene TRBJ2-7, with no clear D. V lost 1 base and J 2 bases, leaving 7 bases between the germline ends. Germline V lookup: CDR1 SGHDT, CDR2 YYEEEE. The CDR3 covers 13 residues. CDR3 sequence: CASSLTTAYEQYF. CDR3 coding DNA: TGTGCCAGCAGCTTGACAACAGCCTACGAGCAGTACTTC.

The chain joins TRBV10-2 to TRBJ1-4; D might be TRBD1 (5 bases). V shed 3 bases and J shed 13 bases, with 21 bases lying between them. CDR3 length equals 15 residues. Germline CDR1 and CDR2: WSHSY and SAAADI. The CDR3 DNA reads as TGCGCCAGCAGTGACCCGGCAGGGCTCATGAAAGGACTGTTTTTT. Protein product: CASSDPAGLMKGLFF.

There are a few counts of this clone. V is TRBV11-2 and J is TRBJ2-7; 7 bases agree with TRBD1. The CDR3 totals 14 residues. The V gene's germline CDR1 is SGHAT and CDR2 FQNNGV. V was pared by 9 bases and J by 0 bases, with 8 bases of the junction left unmatched. This CDR3 is CARGDRDLSYEQYF. Here the CDR3 DNA reads TGTGCCAGGGGAGACAGGGATCTCTCCTACGAGCAGTACTTC.

This clone was counted a single time. CDR3 sequence (DNA): TGCGCCAGCAGCTTGGCCACTAGCGGGGGGGTGGATACGCAGTATTTT. It translates to CASSLATSGGVDTQYF. This sequence joins TRBV5-1 and TRBJ2-3, with 13 bases fitting TRBD2. Germline trimming cut 0 bases from V and 6 bases from J; bases unmatched to any gene: 4. CDR3 length: 16 amino acids. Germline-derived CDR1 and CDR2 are SGHRS and YFSETQ.

The chain links TRBV30 to TRBJ1-4; D gene uncertain. Germline V lookup: CDR1 GTSNPN, CDR2 SVGIG (reference sequence). The length of the CDR3 is 13 residues. The ends were cut back, 3 bases at V and 8 bases at J, with 13 bases in the middle. CDR3 sequence: CAWRRGIGEKLFF. CDR3 DNA: TGTGCCTGGAGACGGGGTATAGGGGAAAAACTGTTTTTT.

This clone has a single count. The chain has TRBV7-2 and TRBJ1-5; D remains ambiguous. There are 13 residues in the CDR3. Trimming took off 2 bases at V and 8 bases at J, with 10 bases between the two ends. Per the germline V gene, CDR1 is SGHTA and CDR2 is FQGNSA. CDR3 in DNA: TGTGCCAGCAGCTTAACTCGAGTTGAGCCCCAGCATTTT. It specifies CASSLTRVEPQHF. Full variable domain (outside the CDR3, taken from reference TRBV7-2 and TRBJ1-5): GAGVSQSPSNKVTEKGKDVELRCDPISGHTALYWYRQSLGQGLEFLIYFQGNSAPDKSGLPSDRFSAERTGGSVSTLTIQRTQQEDSAVYLCASSLTRVEPQHFGDGTRLSIL.

The V call is TRBV5-1, the J call TRBJ1-2; possible D gene TRBD1, 5 bases. V shed 3 bases and J shed 4 bases, with 13 bases lying between them. CDR3 length: 14 residues. Germline CDR1 reads SGHRS; CDR2 reads YFSETQ. CDR3 coding DNA: TGCGCCAGCAGCTCTGGCGGGGGTTCCTATGGCTACACCTTC. Translating it yields CASSSGGGSYGYTF.

The rearrangement links TRBV10-3 to TRBJ1-2; D is unclear. Trimming stripped 0 bases from V and 0 bases from J, with 2 bases between. The CDR3 is 13 residues long. CDR1 ENHRY and CDR2 SYGVKD come from the germline V gene. The CDR3 loop reads CAISESSNYGYTF. The CDR3 nucleotides read TGTGCCATCAGTGAGTCCTCTAACTATGGCTACACCTTC.

In regard to this clone: Other DNA sequences in the sample encode the same CDR3. This chain connects TRBV6-5 to TRBJ2-7; D is perhaps TRBD2 (6 bases). Trimming removed 5 bases from V and 6 bases from J, with 8 bases in between. In germline, CDR1 is MNHEY, CDR2 SVGAGI. The CDR3 is made up of 11 amino acids. For the CDR3, the DNA is TGTGCCAGCAGTCAGGGAGGCGAGCAGTACTTC. It encodes CASSQGGEQYF.

J is TRBJ2-2 and V is TRBV19, with TRBD1 matching 9 bases. Germline lookup yields CDR1 LNHDA and CDR2 SQIVND (reference sequence). The CDR3 loop spans 15 amino acids. With 9 bases clipped from V and 6 bases from J, the junction kept 11 bases outside the gene matches. In DNA form, the CDR3 reads TGTGCCAGCTCAAAGGGGGACAGGGTACCCGGGGAGCTGTTTTTT. Its protein product is CASSKGDRVPGELFF.

The rearrangement uses TRBV4-3 and TRBJ2-7, with 9 positions matching TRBD1. The V and J ends lost 1 base and 1 base, in that order; junction bases with no gene match: 5. The CDR3 loop spans 16 amino acids. CDR1 LGHNA and CDR2 YSLEER come from the germline V gene. CDR3 region: CASSQGPGTGSYEQYF. In DNA form, the CDR3 reads TGCGCCAGCAGCCAAGGCCCCGGGACAGGGTCCTACGAGCAGTACTTC.

The table lists this clone with a few counts. This chain uses TRBV2 with TRBJ1-6; no reliable D call. The V end lost 6 bases, the J end lost 5 bases, and 14 bases lay between the germline ends. This CDR3 spans 15 amino acids. Germline CDR1 is SNHLY and CDR2 is FYNNEI. Here the CDR3 reads CASRAQVLNNSPLHF. The DNA for the CDR3 is TGTGCCAGCAGGGCTCAGGTACTCAATAATTCACCCCTCCACTTT.

The J gene is TRBJ1-2, the V gene TRBV27; D call uncertain. From germline, CDR1 is MNHEY and CDR2 SMNVEV (reference sequence). The CDR3 loop spans 15 amino acids. V gave up 6 bases and J gave up 3 bases, with 17 bases separating them. As DNA, the CDR3 is TGTGCCAGCAGAGAGGGCGGACTAGGGCACTATGGCTACACCTTC. It translates to CASREGGLGHYGYTF.

This chain connects TRBV30 to TRBJ1-2, with D tentatively TRBD1 (6 bases). V was shortened by 2 bases and J by 7 bases, with 11 bases between the two germline ends. Germline V gene lookup returns CDR1 GTSNPN and CDR2 SVGIG (reference sequence). The CDR3 sequence is 12 residues long. The CDR3 here is CAWSTTGSGYTF. DNA for the CDR3: TGTGCCTGGAGTACAACAGGGAGTGGCTACACCTTC.

CDR3 nucleotides: TGTGCCTGGAGTTCCCAGATCGGGGGTAGCTACACCTTC. It is translated as CAWSSQIGGSYTF. The rearrangement uses TRBV30 and TRBJ1-2; TRBD1 might be the D (5 bases). V was cut by 2 bases and J by 9 bases, with 16 bases left in between. Germline CDR1 and CDR2: GTSNPN and SVGIG (reference sequence). The length of the CDR3 is 13 residues.

The chain employs TRBV27 and TRBJ1-6; 8 bases agree with TRBD1. Germline V gene data show CDR1 as MNHEY and CDR2 as SMNVEV (reference sequence). V lost 5 bases to trimming and J lost 6 bases; unmatched junction nucleotides: 9. This CDR3 is built from 16 residues. This CDR3 is CASSPETGVVNSPLHF. CDR3 coding DNA: TGTGCCAGCAGTCCAGAGACAGGGGTTGTTAATTCACCCCTCCACTTT.

The chain employs TRBV7-2 and TRBJ1-5; TRBD1 might be the D (6 bases). V was cut by 1 base and J by 7 bases, with 11 bases left in between. CDR3 length: 14 residues. Germline V CDR1 and CDR2: SGHTA, FQGNSA. The CDR3 nucleotides are TGTGCCAGCAGCTTAGGGGGGGGCGGACAGCCCCAGCATTTT. Protein sequence: CASSLGGGGQPQHF.